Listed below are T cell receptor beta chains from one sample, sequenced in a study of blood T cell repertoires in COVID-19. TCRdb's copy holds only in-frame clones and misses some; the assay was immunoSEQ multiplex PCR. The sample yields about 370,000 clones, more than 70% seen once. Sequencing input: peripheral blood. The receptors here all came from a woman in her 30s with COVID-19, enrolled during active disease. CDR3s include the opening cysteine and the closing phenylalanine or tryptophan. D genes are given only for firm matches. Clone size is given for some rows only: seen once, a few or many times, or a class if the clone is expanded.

CAWSATGPPQPQHF | TGTGCCTGGAGTGCGACAGGGCCCCCTCAGCCCCAGCATTTT | TRBJ1-5 | TRBD1 | NA | TRBV30
CASRPGTNEKLFF | TGTGCCAGCAGACCCGGGACTAATGAAAAACTGTTTTTT | TRBJ1-4 | NA | NA | TRBV12-3/TRBV12-4
CASSKGTGVYEQYF | TGTGCCAGCAGCAAAGGGACAGGGGTCTACGAGCAGTACTTC | TRBJ2-7 | NA | once | TRBV21-1
CASSFWQQGRETQYF | TGTGCCAGCAGTTTTTGGCAACAGGGTCGGGAGACCCAGTACTTC | TRBJ2-5 | NA | NA | TRBV28
CASSQLALAGAVHF | TGCGCCAGCAGCCAGCTGGCGCTAGCAGGGGCCGTACATTTT | TRBJ1-5 | NA | NA | TRBV4-1
CASSPYLPDTSYEQYF | TGCGCCAGCAGCCCATATTTACCAGACACCTCCTACGAGCAGTACTTC | TRBJ2-7 | NA | NA | TRBV5-1
CASSLGTALNLVEAFF | TGCGCCAGCAGCCTCGGGACAGCCCTTAACTTGGTTGAAGCTTTCTTT | TRBJ1-1 | TRBD1 | NA | TRBV5-1
CAISETGGGNEQFF | TGTGCCATCAGTGAGACAGGGGGTGGGAATGAGCAGTTCTTC | TRBJ2-1 | TRBD1 | NA | TRBV10-3
CASSLGSSYNEQFF | TGCGCCAGCAGCCTAGGGAGCTCCTACAATGAGCAGTTCTTC | TRBJ2-1 | NA | NA | TRBV5-1
CASSQWSGIQETQYF | TGCGCCAGCAGCCAGTGGAGCGGGATACAAGAGACCCAGTACTTC | TRBJ2-5 | TRBD2 | NA | TRBV4-1
CASSGREGSGANVLTF | TGCGCCAGCAGCGGCAGGGAGGGCTCTGGGGCCAACGTCCTGACTTTC | TRBJ2-6 | TRBD2 | NA | TRBV4-1
CASIPDRGNTEAFF | TGTGCCAGCATTCCCGACAGGGGGAACACTGAAGCTTTCTTT | TRBJ1-1 | TRBD1 | NA | TRBV27
CASSEFGGQGGGYTF | TGTGCCAGCAGTGAATTCGGAGGACAGGGGGGCGGCTACACCTTC | TRBJ1-2 | TRBD1 | NA | TRBV25-1
CASSQDGQTTDTQYF | TGCGCCAGCAGCCAAGACGGACAGACCACAGATACGCAGTATTTT | TRBJ2-3 | NA | NA | TRBV4-3
CASSDRGGWSPLHF | TGTGCCAGCAGCGACAGGGGAGGGTGGTCACCCCTCCACTTT | TRBJ1-6 | TRBD1 | NA | TRBV6-5
CASSVTGIGYEQYF | TGTGCCAGCAGCGTGACAGGTATCGGCTACGAGCAGTACTTC | TRBJ2-7 | NA | NA | TRBV11-2
CASSLEPTGNGSNQPQHF | TGTGCCAGCAGCCTCGAACCGACAGGGAACGGAAGCAATCAGCCCCAGCATTTT | TRBJ1-5 | TRBD1 | NA | TRBV7-9
CASSHADTQYF | TGCGCCAGCAGCCACGCAGATACGCAGTATTTT | TRBJ2-3 | NA | NA | TRBV4-1
CASALQEVPQYF | TGTGCTAGTGCCCTCCAAGAGGTACCCCAGTACTTC | TRBJ2-5 | NA | NA | TRBV12-5